The TCR beta chain under discussion was sequenced for a study of cytomegalovirus exposure and HLA in healthy donors. Study-level results: Through in vitro validation, a few CMV-associated chains were shown to be specific for CMV antigens. A later analysis showed that HLA-associated TCR beta chains had undergone more clonal expansion than equally common others. Despite most TCR sequences being rare, some public TCRs occurred in many donors. The authors judged a highly shared variant cluster likely a sequencing artifact.

60 Vbeta and 13 Jbeta primers were used in PCR. The method was immunoSEQ multiplex PCR; TCRdb's version includes in-frame clones alone and lacks a portion of them. Its listing shows over 55,000 clones. With regard to this clone: Its antigen remains unidentified.

The TCR originated in a male donor in good health and CMV-seronegative. The sample comprised PBMCs.

CDR3 amino acids: CASSLPGNTIYF. The CDR3 region has the DNA TGTGCCAGCAGCTTACCAGGAAACACCATATATTTT. V usage is TRBV7-9 and J usage is TRBJ1-3, with no clear D. Germline V gene data show CDR1 as SEHNR and CDR2 as FQNEAQ (reference sequence). The CDR3 totals 12 residues. Trimming left V 2 bases short and J 4 bases short, with 3 bases between.